Presented here are 3 T cell receptor beta chains from one specimen sequenced in a study of control samples from healthy donors and cancer patients. Measured with immunoSEQ multiplex PCR; TCRdb has only the in-frame clones, and not every one. The table has some 100,000 clones, more than 85% seen once. Sequenced material: blood. These receptors were collected from a woman between 50 and 59 years old in good health.

The chain employs TRBV6-6 and TRBJ2-7; D is undetermined. From germline, CDR1 is MNHNY and CDR2 SVGAGI (reference sequence). Trimming stripped 6 bases from V and 3 bases from J, with 9 bases between. The CDR3 totals 12 residues. CDR3 nucleotides: TGTGCCAGCAGCCCCACCTTCTACGAGCAGTACTTC. It yields the protein CASSPTFYEQYF.

The V gene is TRBV7-2, the J gene TRBJ2-1, with D perhaps TRBD2 (5 bases). The germline gives CDR1 SGHTA, CDR2 FQGNSA. The V end was cut by 5 bases, the J end by 7 bases, with 18 bases between. The CDR3 is 15 residues long. The CDR3 protein is CASSPGWVRTNEQFF. The DNA for the CDR3 is TGTGCCAGCAGCCCGGGGTGGGTTCGCACGAATGAGCAGTTCTTC.

The V gene is TRBV7-2, the J gene TRBJ2-1; D is uncertain. The germline V and J ends were trimmed by 6 bases and 8 bases, with 20 bases remaining between them. This CDR3 is built from 15 residues. Germline V gene lookup returns CDR1 SGHTA and CDR2 FQGNSA. Written as DNA, the CDR3 is TGTGCCAGCAGTTCCCGGGCCATAGTCGGCTATGAGCAGTTCTTC. This gives the protein CASSSRAIVGYEQFF. Full variable domain (remainder filled in from reference TRBV7-2 and TRBJ2-1): GAGVSQSPSNKVTEKGKDVELRCDPISGHTALYWYRQSLGQGLEFLIYFQGNSAPDKSGLPSDRFSAERTGGSVSTLTIQRTQQEDSAVYLCASSSRAIVGYEQFFGPGTRLTVL.